What follows are 17 T cell receptor beta chains derived from one specimen sequenced in a study of a mutant IDH1 vaccine in newly diagnosed glioma (dated by TCRdb to 2020 to 2022). The time point label here, explained by the study, means: week 11, during vaccination. Each vaccine dose, consisting of 300 ug of a 20-mer mutant IDH1 peptide in Montanide, was administered subcutaneously with topical imiquimod. No cognate antigen is known for these TCRs. The library was made by the immunoSEQ multiplex PCR assay. Not all clones reach the TCRdb copy of this immuneACCESS table, which keeps in-frame sequences only. Checked studies attribute under half of the gap to unresolved V genes and leave the rest unexplained. The sample table contains tens of thousands of clones; only one count was recorded for around 84% of them. The ten largest account for about 8.2% of the sample. Source: PBMCs, taken from a glioma patient whose treatment included an IDH1 peptide vaccine. Receptors were obtained from a woman in her forties or fifties with glioma.

The CDR3 loop is CASSTPGPRGEKLFF. The CDR3 region has the DNA TGTGCCAGCAGTACCCCGGGACCTAGAGGGGAAAAACTGTTTTTT. The chain links TRBV2 to TRBJ1-4; TRBD1 is a possible D gene (5 bases). Germline-derived CDR1 and CDR2 are SNHLY and FYNNEI. Between the trimmed V and J ends, which lost 5 bases and 8 bases, there was a span of 18 bases. The CDR3 length is 15 residues.

The chain employs TRBV6-1 and TRBJ2-1, with 11 bases identical to TRBD2. The CDR3 contains 18 residues. J lost 8 bases, V lost 2 bases, and 14 bases had no gene match. Germline loops: CDR1 MNHNS, CDR2 SASEGT. For the CDR3, the DNA is TGTGCCAGCAGTGAACGGTGGGGTAGCGGGGGGGCTGACGATGAGCAGTTCTTC. Translation gives CASSERWGSGGADDEQFF.

The chain joins TRBV30 to TRBJ1-1, with 7 bases identical to TRBD1. The CDR3 has 11 residues. V shed 5 bases and J 10 bases; nucleotides not matched to a gene: 7. Looked up from germline, CDR1 is GTSNPN and CDR2 is SVGIG (reference sequence). CDR3 DNA sequence: TGTGCCTGGGTGAGACAGGGAGGAGCTTTCTTT. Residues: CAWVRQGGAFF.

The genes are TRBV15 and TRBJ2-7; D possibly corresponds to TRBD1 (6 bases). Trimming took off 0 bases at V and 6 bases at J, with 18 bases between the two ends. CDR3 size: 16 residues. The germline gives CDR1 LNHNV, CDR2 YYDKDF (reference sequence). This CDR3 reads CATSRDRQGGSVEQYF. CDR3 sequence (DNA): TGTGCCACCAGCAGAGATCGCCAAGGGGGATCGGTCGAGCAGTACTTC.

This clone appeared a single time. This chain links TRBV6-6 with TRBJ1-1; 9 bases fit TRBD1. J lost 4 bases, V lost 8 bases, and 11 bases had no gene match. The CDR3 is 15 amino acids. Germline-derived CDR1 and CDR2 are MNHNY and SVGAGI (reference sequence). This chain's CDR3 is CASWGQGEVRTEAFF. The DNA for the CDR3 is TGTGCCAGCTGGGGACAGGGTGAGGTACGCACTGAAGCTTTCTTT.

This clone was counted between two and nine times. Germline and junction disagree at one end, which may indicate a read error. The chain combines TRBV4-2 with TRBJ1-5, with 9 positions matching TRBD1. The CDR3 covers 15 residues. Germline loops: CDR1 LGHNA, CDR2 YNFKEQ. As DNA, the CDR3 is TGTGCCAGCAGCCAAGCAACAGGGGGCAACCAGCCCCAGCATTTT. Translated, it gives CASSQATGGNQPQHF.

The chain carries TRBV4-1 and TRBJ2-5; D might be TRBD1 or TRBD2, each matching 6 bases. The germline V gene has CDR1 MGHRA and CDR2 YSYEKL. The CDR3 spans 14 residues. Trimming removed 4 bases from V and 5 bases from J, with 14 bases in between. As DNA, the CDR3 is TGCGCCAGCAGCCTCTTAGGGGGGATGGAGACCCAGTACTTC. Translated, it gives CASSLLGGMETQYF.

The CDR3, as DNA: TGCAGCGTTGATGCGCCAGGGGATGGCTACACCTTC. As protein: CSVDAPGDGYTF. The V call is TRBV29-1, the J call TRBJ1-2; possible D gene TRBD1, 6 bases. Germline V CDR1 and CDR2: SQVTM, ANQGSEA. This CDR3 has 12 residues. V shed 3 bases and J shed 6 bases, with 11 bases lying between them.

This clone was counted a few times. The chain recombines TRBV27 with TRBJ1-2; D unclear. The CDR3 covers 15 residues. V dropped 5 bases and J dropped 4 bases, with 17 bases sitting between them. Per the germline V gene, CDR1 is MNHEY and CDR2 is SMNVEV (reference sequence). This CDR3 is CASSPMNARVYGYTF. CDR3 in DNA: TGTGCCAGCAGTCCAATGAACGCCCGGGTCTATGGCTACACCTTC.

The chain combines TRBV4-1 with TRBJ1-3; a weak D match, TRBD1 (5 bases). V was trimmed by 0 bases and J by 4 bases, leaving 13 bases between them. This CDR3 is built from 16 residues. The germline V gene encodes CDR1 MGHRA and CDR2 YSYEKL. The CDR3 DNA is TGCGCCAGCAGCCAAGATCCGGGGGTAGGGGGAAACACCATATATTTT. Translation gives CASSQDPGVGGNTIYF.

The chain combines TRBV18 with TRBJ1-5; D is unclear. CDR3 size: 14 residues. CDR1 and CDR2 from the germline V gene are KGHSH and LQKENI. Trimming left V 4 bases short and J 3 bases short, with 10 bases between. CDR3 protein: CASSLSGYNQPQHF. The CDR3 DNA reads as TGTGCCAGCTCACTATCAGGATACAATCAGCCCCAGCATTTT.

This clone was picked up one time. The CDR3: CASSSPGRLNTEAFF. The CDR3 region has the DNA TGTGCCAGCAGCTCGCCGGGACGGTTGAACACTGAAGCTTTCTTT. The chain carries TRBV7-9 and TRBJ1-1, with D possibly matching TRBD1 (5 bases). The CDR3 extends over 15 amino acids. The V end lost 4 bases, the J end lost 0 bases, and 12 bases lay between the germline ends. Per germline, CDR1 SEHNR and CDR2 FQNEAQ (reference sequence).

The rearrangement links TRBV27 to TRBJ1-6, with unresolved D. Per the germline V gene, CDR1 is MNHEY and CDR2 is SMNVEV (reference sequence). Trimming took 3 bases from V and 3 from J, leaving 12 bases between them. CDR3 length: 16 amino acids. CDR3 loop: CASSFGPPIYNSPLHF. CDR3 DNA sequence: TGTGCCAGCAGTTTTGGTCCGCCGATCTATAATTCACCCCTCCACTTT.

DNA of the CDR3: TGTGCCAGCAGCCAAGTCAAAGGGGGGTCCGCCTACGAGCAGTACTTC. Encoded protein: CASSQVKGGSAYEQYF. This chain uses TRBV7-9 with TRBJ2-7; tentatively, D is TRBD1 or TRBD2 (6 bases each). Germline CDR1 is SEHNR and CDR2 is FQNEAQ (reference sequence). Trimming stripped 5 bases from V and 2 bases from J, with 19 bases between. The CDR3 covers 16 residues. The whole variable domain, filled in from reference TRBV7-9 and TRBJ2-7, reads DTGVSQNPRHKITKRGQNVTFRCDPISEHNRLYWYRQTLGQGPEFLTYFQNEAQLEKSRLLSDRFSAERPKGSFSTLEIQRTEQGDSAMYLCASSQVKGGSAYEQYFGPGTRLTVT.

CDR3 nucleotide sequence: TGTGCCAGCAGCTTGTTCCGGGGTATCACTGAAGCTTTCTTT. Protein product: CASSLFRGITEAFF. V and J are TRBV5-4 and TRBJ1-1; D not resolved. Germline loops: CDR1 SGHNT, CDR2 YYREEE (reference sequence). This CDR3 is 14 amino acids long. The V end lost 1 base, the J end lost 4 bases, and 11 bases lay between the germline ends.

V usage is TRBV5-1 and J usage is TRBJ1-1; possibly TRBD1 for D (6 bases). The CDR3 extends over 17 amino acids. CDR1 and CDR2 (germline): SGHRS, YFSETQ. Between the trimmed V and J ends, which lost 2 bases and 0 bases, there was a span of 17 bases. Here the CDR3 reads CASSFNLQGSLNTEAFF. CDR3 nucleotide sequence: TGCGCCAGCAGCTTTAATTTACAGGGTTCGTTGAACACTGAAGCTTTCTTT.

The rearrangement joins TRBV7-7 to TRBJ2-2, with 7 positions matching TRBD1. Trimming removed 5 bases from V and 4 bases from J; junction bases left unmatched: 10. CDR1 is SSHAT and CDR2 is FNYEAQ in the germline V gene (reference sequence). CDR3 length: 16 amino acids. The CDR3, as DNA: TGTGCCAGCAGCGAATCAGACAGGGTCGGCACCGGGGAGCTGTTTTTT. Translating it yields CASSESDRVGTGELFF.